The next 32 T cell receptor beta chains were all read from a single sample in a study of blood T cell repertoires in COVID-19. Repertoires were generated with immunoSEQ multiplex PCR, while TCRdb's copy carries only in-frame clones and drops some. This sample has roughly 100,000 clones; roughly 80% occur once, and the top ten carry more than 3%. The sample comprised peripheral blood. The receptors here all came from an elderly woman with active or convalescent COVID-19.

This sequence joins TRBV28 and TRBJ2-2, with 7 nucleotides matching TRBD2. CDR3 size: 15 residues. Trimming removed 2 bases from V and 2 bases from J; junction bases left unmatched: 2. Germline CDR1 and CDR2: MDHEN and SYDVKM. CDR3 in amino acids: CASSLGGENTGELFF. The CDR3 nucleotides read TGTGCCAGCAGTTTAGGGGGGGAAAACACCGGGGAGCTGTTTTTT.

This clone came up once. V and J are TRBV7-2 and TRBJ2-1; D possibly corresponds to TRBD1 (6 bases). The CDR3 covers 15 residues. The ends were cut back, 4 bases at V and 8 bases at J, with 18 bases in the middle. Germline lookup yields CDR1 SGHTA and CDR2 FQGNSA. CDR3 nucleotides: TGTGCCAGCAGCTCCCTCCGCTACAGGGCTGATGAGCAGTTCTTC. It translates to CASSSLRYRADEQFF.

The V and J genes are TRBV18 and TRBJ1-1; D is uncertain. The CDR3 has 13 residues. The V and J ends lost 2 bases and 1 base respectively, with 5 bases between them. Germline V CDR1 and CDR2: KGHSH, LQKENI. The CDR3: CASSPNWNTEAFF. DNA for the CDR3: TGTGCCAGCTCACCAAACTGGAACACTGAAGCTTTCTTT.

The V call is TRBV5-4, the J call TRBJ2-7, with TRBD1 as a possible D gene (6 bases). This CDR3 comprises 14 residues. Germline V gene sequence: CDR1 SGHNT, CDR2 YYREEE (reference sequence). V was trimmed by 4 bases and J by 3 bases, leaving 14 bases between them. DNA for the CDR3: TGTGCCAGCAGCATCAACAGGGTTGACTACGAGCAGTACTTC. This translates into CASSINRVDYEQYF.

The chain links TRBV3-1 (or the pseudogene TRBV3-2) to TRBJ1-1; 7 bases agree with TRBD1. Germline CDR1 and CDR2: LGHDT and YNNKEL (reference sequence). After removal of 4 bases from V and 7 bases from J, the junction contained 9 bases not matched to a gene. The CDR3 is 14 amino acids. The chain's CDR3 is CASSPQGQRVEAFF. The CDR3 coding sequence is TGTGCCAGCAGCCCTCAGGGACAGAGGGTTGAAGCTTTCTTT.

This rearrangement joins TRBV29-1 to TRBJ1-2, with no clear D. This CDR3 has 11 amino acids. V was clipped by 6 bases and J by 3 bases, with 8 bases between them. CDR1 SQVTM and CDR2 ANQGSEA come from the germline V gene. The CDR3 region has the DNA TGCAGCGTCCATCGAGACTATGGCTACACCTTC. Amino acid sequence: CSVHRDYGYTF.

The chain recombines TRBV12-3 or TRBV12-4 with TRBJ1-5; D may be TRBD1 (5 bases). CDR3 length equals 12 residues. Trimming pared 1 base from V and 7 bases from J, leaving 5 bases between. CDR3 protein: CASSLGGQPQHF. In DNA form, the CDR3 reads TGTGCCAGCAGTTTAGGGGGCCAGCCCCAGCATTTT.

This clone was recorded only once. The V and J genes are TRBV13 and TRBJ1-1, with 7 positions matching TRBD1. The junction had 10 bases not matched to a gene; V was cut back by 0 bases and J by 0 bases. This CDR3 has 18 residues. Per the germline V gene, CDR1 is PRHDT and CDR2 is FYEKMQ (reference sequence). CDR3 DNA sequence: TGTGCCAGCAGCTTAGGGGCGGGGCGTGACAGGGTGAACACTGAAGCTTTCTTT. It translates to CASSLGAGRDRVNTEAFF. Full variable domain (remainder filled in from reference TRBV13 and TRBJ1-1): AAGVIQSPRHLIKEKRETATLKCYPIPRHDTVYWYQQGPGQDPQFLISFYEKMQSDKGSIPDRFSAQQFSDYHSELNMSSLELGDSALYFCASSLGAGRDRVNTEAFFGQGTRLTVV.

The chain links TRBV6-1 to TRBJ2-4, with 8 bases identical to TRBD2. V trimming: 2 bases; J trimming: 8 bases; junction bases outside the gene matches: 8. Germline loops: CDR1 MNHNS, CDR2 SASEGT. This CDR3 spans 15 amino acids. The CDR3 DNA reads as TGTGCCAGCAGTGAAAGAGGGACTAGGTCGGACATTCAGTACTTC. It specifies CASSERGTRSDIQYF.

The J gene is TRBJ1-1, the V gene TRBV19, with 8 bases that match TRBD1. The CDR3 covers 14 residues. Losses at the gene ends were 5 bases for V and 5 bases for J; bases not matched to a gene: 7. CDR1 LNHDA and CDR2 SQIVND come from the germline V gene (reference sequence). CDR3 region: CASSFLTGATEAFF. In DNA, the CDR3 is TGTGCCAGTAGTTTTCTGACAGGGGCTACTGAAGCTTTCTTT.

This chain links TRBV2 with TRBJ1-5; tentative D call: TRBD1 (5 bases). This CDR3 has 13 residues. V was clipped by 6 bases and J by 3 bases, with 9 bases between them. Germline loops: CDR1 SNHLY, CDR2 FYNNEI. CDR3 sequence: CASSDSNNQPQHF. In DNA, the CDR3 is TGTGCCAGCAGCGACAGTAACAATCAGCCCCAGCATTTT.

The chain couples TRBV6-6 to TRBJ1-5; TRBD1 is a possible D gene (6 bases). CDR1 and CDR2 from the germline V gene are MNHNY and SVGAGI (reference sequence). The CDR3 length is 14 residues. V was trimmed by 4 bases and J by 2 bases, leaving 9 bases between them. CDR3 protein: CASSSRGGNQPQHF. The CDR3 DNA is TGTGCCAGCAGTTCCAGGGGTGGCAATCAGCCCCAGCATTTT.

This chain uses TRBV5-4 with TRBJ1-2; 7 bases are shared with TRBD1. CDR3 length: 13 residues. V shed 3 bases, J shed 8 bases, and the junction held 7 bases outside the gene matches. Germline V lookup: CDR1 SGHNT, CDR2 YYREEE (reference sequence). The CDR3 coding sequence is TGTGCCAGCAGCTCGACAGGGACCGGCGGCTACACCTTC. Its translation: CASSSTGTGGYTF. Looking up the rest from reference TRBV5-4 and TRBJ1-2 gives the full variable domain: ETGVTQSPTHLIKTRGQQVTLRCSSQSGHNTVSWYQQALGQGPQFIFQYYREEENGRGNFPPRFSGLQFPNYSSELNVNALELDDSALYLCASSSTGTGGYTFGSGTRLTVV.

The chain uses TRBV29-1 and TRBJ1-4, with D possibly TRBD1 on 6 matching bases. The germline gives CDR1 SQVTM, CDR2 ANQGSEA. V dropped 6 bases and J dropped 4 bases, with 12 bases sitting between them. This CDR3 is built from 13 residues. CDR3 residues: CSVKQGGNEKLFF. Written as DNA, the CDR3 is TGCAGCGTGAAACAGGGCGGTAATGAAAAACTGTTTTTT.

CDR3 sequence reads: CASNQPGGTGELFF. CDR3 sequence (DNA): TGTGCCAGCAACCAACCGGGGGGAACCGGGGAGCTGTTTTTT. The chain joins TRBV25-1 to TRBJ2-2; 7 bases are a match to TRBD2. The V gene end was trimmed by 7 bases and the J gene end by 5 bases; junction bases not matched to a gene: 7. This CDR3 region has 14 residues. Germline V gene sequence: CDR1 MGHDK, CDR2 SYGVNS.

The gene calls are TRBV6-5 and TRBJ2-1, with 13 bases lining up with TRBD2. CDR1 is MNHEY and CDR2 is SVGAGI in the germline V gene. CDR3 size: 15 residues. V lost 7 bases, J lost 9 bases, and 9 bases stayed unmatched. CDR3 coding DNA: TGTGCCAGCACCTCCGAGACTAGCGGGAGGAGTGAGCAGTTCTTC. As protein: CASTSETSGRSEQFF.

This clone was picked up a small number of times. The chain is built from TRBV19 and TRBJ2-7; 8 nucleotides align to TRBD1. In germline, CDR1 is LNHDA, CDR2 SQIVND (reference sequence). This CDR3 is built from 15 residues. V trimming: 5 bases; J trimming: 5 bases; junction bases outside the gene matches: 11. As DNA, the CDR3 is TGTGCCAGTAGTTCGAGAAACAGGGGGTTCGACGAGCAGTACTTC. Translation: CASSSRNRGFDEQYF.

The chain employs TRBV6-6 and TRBJ2-3; 10 positions agree with TRBD2. The J segment lost 6 bases and the V segment lost 2 bases, leaving 2 bases of the junction unmatched. CDR3 length: 14 amino acids. Germline loops: CDR1 MNHNY, CDR2 SVGAGI (reference sequence). CDR3 in amino acids: CASSYSGGADTQYF. The CDR3 bases are TGTGCCAGCAGTTACAGCGGGGGGGCGGATACGCAGTATTTT.

The V gene is TRBV9, the J gene TRBJ2-2; a possible D gene is TRBD2 (6 bases). CDR1 and CDR2 from the germline V gene are SGDLS and YYNGEE. The length of the CDR3 is 17 residues. V was trimmed by 1 base and J by 3 bases, leaving 16 bases between them. As DNA, the CDR3 is TGTGCCAGCAGCGTAATAACAGGCGGGGCCCACACCGGGGAGCTGTTTTTT. Translated, it gives CASSVITGGAHTGELFF.

CDR3 nucleotide sequence: TGTGCCAGCAGCCTCCACGGACAGGTAAATCAGCCCCAGCATTTT. Translation gives CASSLHGQVNQPQHF. The V call is TRBV5-4, the J call TRBJ1-5; 7 positions match TRBD1. Germline CDR1 SGHNT, CDR2 YYREEE (reference sequence). The CDR3 has 15 amino acids. V was clipped by 4 bases and J by 4 bases; unmatched bases: 8. The full variable domain, with the rest looked up from reference TRBV5-4 and TRBJ1-5, is ETGVTQSPTHLIKTRGQQVTLRCSSQSGHNTVSWYQQALGQGPQFIFQYYREEENGRGNFPPRFSGLQFPNYSSELNVNALELDDSALYLCASSLHGQVNQPQHFGDGTRLSIL.

The rearrangement links TRBV6-6 to TRBJ1-5, with 10 bases lining up with TRBD1. The CDR3 is made up of 20 amino acids. CDR1 and CDR2 (germline): MNHNY, SVGAGI (reference sequence). V lost 6 bases, J lost 8 bases, and 25 bases stayed unmatched. The chain's CDR3 is CASSPFTFSPSGQGIKPQHF. In nucleotides, the CDR3 is TGTGCCAGCAGCCCCTTTACTTTCTCTCCGTCGGGACAGGGGATAAAGCCCCAGCATTTT.

The chain couples TRBV9 to TRBJ2-2; TRBD2 matches at 7 bases. The CDR3 consists of 17 residues. Germline CDR1 and CDR2: SGDLS and YYNGEE. The V gene end was trimmed by 4 bases and the J gene end by 1 base; junction bases not matched to a gene: 10. CDR3 in DNA: TGTGCCAGCAGCCCCGGAGGGAAGCGGGAGAACACCGGGGAGCTGTTTTTT. Protein sequence: CASSPGGKRENTGELFF.

This clone was seen only once. The chain joins TRBV27 to TRBJ2-4, with D tentatively TRBD1 (6 bases). V lost 3 bases and J lost 2, with 8 bases in between. Germline V gives CDR1 MNHEY, CDR2 SMNVEV (reference sequence). The CDR3 is 14 residues long. CDR3 nucleotide sequence: TGTGCCAGCAGTTTTTGGGGGCCCAAAAACATTCAGTACTTC. Amino acid sequence: CASSFWGPKNIQYF.

This clone was counted once. This chain joins TRBV24-1 and TRBJ2-7; weak D call: TRBD1 (5 bases). The CDR3 is 12 residues long. Germline loops: CDR1 KGHDR, CDR2 SFDVKD. V lost 8 bases and J lost 4, with 11 bases in between. The CDR3: CATKGNVYEQYF. The CDR3 DNA is TGTGCCACCAAGGGGAATGTATACGAGCAGTACTTC.

V and J are TRBV10-3 and TRBJ1-5; 7 bases map to TRBD1. Germline assignment: CDR1 ENHRY and CDR2 SYGVKD. The CDR3 length is 15 residues. Trimming cost V 10 bases and J 0 bases; bases outside gene matches: 9. CDR3 residues: CATTGTADSNQPQHF. DNA for the CDR3: TGTGCCACCACCGGGACAGCGGATAGCAATCAGCCCCAGCATTTT.

The V and J genes are TRBV7-9 and TRBJ1-3; D is undetermined. From germline, CDR1 is SEHNR and CDR2 FQNEAQ (reference sequence). Trimming removed 7 bases at V and 1 base at J, with 23 bases between. CDR3 length equals 18 residues. CDR3 sequence (DNA): TGTGCCAGCACCTCAGACCGAGACCGACTACTGTCTGGAAACACCATATATTTT. Its protein product is CASTSDRDRLLSGNTIYF.

This clone was seen a single time. The chain employs TRBV6-5 and TRBJ2-1; 9 bases are a match to TRBD1. CDR3 length: 16 residues. Germline assignment: CDR1 MNHEY and CDR2 SVGAGI. The junction had 6 bases not matched to a gene; V was cut back by 4 bases and J by 2 bases. The CDR3 DNA reads as TGTGCCAGCAGTTCTCGGACAGGGGTCCCCTACAATGAGCAGTTCTTC. Amino acid sequence: CASSSRTGVPYNEQFF.

The chain has TRBV5-1 and TRBJ1-2; 9 bases are shared with TRBD1. J gave up 5 bases and V 4 bases, and 6 bases lay outside the gene matches. The CDR3 runs 14 residues. Germline assignment: CDR1 SGHRS and CDR2 YFSETQ. The CDR3 spells CASSQDGTGYGYTF. CDR3 DNA: TGCGCCAGCAGCCAAGATGGGACAGGGTATGGCTACACCTTC.

This clone was seen only once. The V gene is TRBV4-3, the J gene TRBJ2-3, with a tentative D call TRBD1 (5 bases). Germline V gene data show CDR1 as LGHNA and CDR2 as YSLEER. The CDR3 is 16 residues long. Deletions cut 0 bases from V and 7 bases from J, with 17 bases between. The CDR3 is CASSQDGRRGDNTQYF. CDR3 bases: TGCGCCAGCAGCCAAGATGGCCGAAGGGGCGATAATACGCAGTATTTT.

The chain combines TRBV5-8 with TRBJ1-1, with D possibly TRBD1 on 5 matching bases. This CDR3 region has 15 residues. Trimming took off 4 bases at V and 0 bases at J, with 13 bases between the two ends. Germline V CDR1 and CDR2: SGHTS, YDEGEE. CDR3 amino acids: CASSGRGGVNTEAFF. CDR3 in DNA: TGTGCCAGCAGCGGCCGGGGAGGGGTGAACACTGAAGCTTTCTTT.

This clone was detected once. CDR3 residues: CASSLEGAGKRPNYGYTF. CDR3 in DNA: TGTGCCAGCAGCTTAGAGGGGGCCGGGAAGCGGCCTAACTATGGCTACACCTTC. This chain links TRBV9 with TRBJ1-2; 7 nucleotides align to TRBD1. The V segment lost 4 bases and the J segment 0 bases; nucleotides outside the gene matches: 15. This CDR3 region has 18 residues. Germline CDR1 reads SGDLS; CDR2 reads YYNGEE.

This chain connects TRBV7-3 to TRBJ2-1; 8 positions agree with TRBD2. The CDR3 runs 15 residues. V was clipped by 3 bases and J by 7 bases; unmatched bases: 8. Germline CDR1 is SGHTA and CDR2 is FQGTGA. The CDR3 here is CASSFGTRPPNEQFF. In DNA, the CDR3 is TGTGCCAGCAGCTTCGGGACTAGGCCCCCGAATGAGCAGTTCTTC.